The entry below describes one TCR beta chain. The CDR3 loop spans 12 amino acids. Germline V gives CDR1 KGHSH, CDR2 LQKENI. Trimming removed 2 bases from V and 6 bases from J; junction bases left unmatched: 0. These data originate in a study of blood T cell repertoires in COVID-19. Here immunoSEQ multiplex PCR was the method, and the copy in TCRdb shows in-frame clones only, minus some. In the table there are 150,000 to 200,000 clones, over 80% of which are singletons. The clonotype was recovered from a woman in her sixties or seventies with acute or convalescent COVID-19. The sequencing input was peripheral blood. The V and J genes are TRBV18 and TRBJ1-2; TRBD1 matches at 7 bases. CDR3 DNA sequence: TGTGCCAGCTCACCAGACAGGGATGGCTACACCTTC. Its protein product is CASSPDRDGYTF.